This T cell receptor (beta chain) was retrieved from a study of T cells in narcolepsy. Study summary: Healthy controls were enrolled alongside patients with narcolepsy type 1 or type 2. Broader study findings: Comparing one patient's CSF and blood CD4+ clonotypes highlighted HCRT- and TRIB2-specific autoreactive clonotypes. Healthy controls reportedly lacked the autoreactive clonotypes serially found in patients' blood.

Only in-frame clones appear in the TCRdb table, and some are missing; sequencing was by immunoSEQ multiplex PCR. Of 30,000 to 45,000 clones detected, about 85% appear once; the ten largest clones hold roughly 1.7%. This clone is a singleton in its sample. Its specificity is unknown. The CDR3 runs to 13 residues. V dropped 8 bases and J dropped 0 bases, with 10 bases sitting between them. Germline V gene sequence: CDR1 SNHLY, CDR2 FYNNEI. The receptor was derived from a human donor with narcolepsy. The chain carries TRBV2 and TRBJ1-1, with D unresolved. The sample comprised CD45RA- memory CD4+ T cells from PBMCs. The CDR3 DNA follows: TGTGCCAGCTTGACGGAACTGAACACTGAAGCTTTCTTT. The encoded protein is CASLTELNTEAFF.